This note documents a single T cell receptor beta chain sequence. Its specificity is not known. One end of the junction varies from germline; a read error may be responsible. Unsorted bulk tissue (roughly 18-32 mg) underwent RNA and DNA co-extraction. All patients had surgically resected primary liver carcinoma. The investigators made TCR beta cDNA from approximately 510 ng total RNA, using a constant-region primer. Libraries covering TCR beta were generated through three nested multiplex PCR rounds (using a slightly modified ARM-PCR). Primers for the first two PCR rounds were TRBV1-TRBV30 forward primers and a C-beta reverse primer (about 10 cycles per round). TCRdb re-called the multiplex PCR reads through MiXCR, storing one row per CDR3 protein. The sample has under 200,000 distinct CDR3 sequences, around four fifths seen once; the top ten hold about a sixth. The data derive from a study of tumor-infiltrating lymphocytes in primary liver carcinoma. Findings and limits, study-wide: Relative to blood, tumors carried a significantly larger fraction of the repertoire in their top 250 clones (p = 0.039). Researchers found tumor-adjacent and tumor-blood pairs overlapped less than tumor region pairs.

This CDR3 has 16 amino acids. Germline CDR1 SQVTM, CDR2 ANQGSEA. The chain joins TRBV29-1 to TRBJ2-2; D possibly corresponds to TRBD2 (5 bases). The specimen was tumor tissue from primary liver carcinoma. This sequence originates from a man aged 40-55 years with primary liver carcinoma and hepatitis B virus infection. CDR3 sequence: CSVEVLDSQATGKLFF. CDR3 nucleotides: TGCAGTGTTGAAGTACTGGACTCTCAGGCTACCGGGAAGCTGTTTTTT.